This T cell receptor (beta chain) was captured in a study of vaccination and CD4 T cells after COVID-19. Study details: Once diagnosed, patients had post-COVID samples drawn a median roughly 100 days later (range 35 to 161). The authors used overlapping spike peptides from SARS-CoV-2, HCoV-NL63, HCoV-OC43 and HCoV-229E to stimulate cells.

An Oncomine TCR Beta short-read assay was used to sequence the DNA from cultured CD4+ T cells. The template was genomic DNA from cultured CD4+ T cells. TCRdb passed the PCR reads through MiXCR, listing each CDR3 protein once. Of about 10,000 distinct CDR3 sequences listed, less than 55% are singletons. J lost 9 bases, V lost 6 bases, and 12 bases had no gene match. CDR1 is KGHSH and CDR2 is LQKENI in the germline V gene. The CDR3 is 16 amino acids. A note on this clonotype: What it binds is unknown.

Described treatment: approximately nine-day PBMC culture with coronavirus spike peptide pools or control peptides (ViraFEST assay). Dates of PCR positivity, March to December 2020, preceded the US Alpha, Beta and Delta variants. The gene calls are TRBV18 and TRBJ1-6, with 9 bases identical to TRBD1. The material sequenced was CD4+ T cells from blood, cultured in vitro. The receptor comes from a human donor who had recovered from COVID-19. CDR3: CASSESPGTGSSPLHF. CDR3 nucleotide sequence: TGTGCCAGCTCCGAATCGCCCGGGACAGGGAGTTCACCCCTCCACTTT.